This T cell receptor beta chain was recorded in a study of blood T cell repertoires in COVID-19. Study details: Sites in the United States, Italy and Spain provided acute and convalescent COVID-19 samples. T cells, B-cell-depleted T cells, or PBMCs supplied cDNA or gDNA.

The CDR3 extends over 14 amino acids. Germline CDR1 SGHTA, CDR2 FQGNSA. V was cut by 6 bases and J by 5 bases, with 13 bases left in between. In the original processing: Estimation of nucleated cell counts was performed using reference gene primer amplification. TCRdb keeps only in-frame clones here, not all; method: immunoSEQ multiplex PCR. The V and J calls and clone size come from that table; D and trimming were worked out from the DNA. The sample yields 110,000 to 150,000 clones, 65% to 80% seen once. The TCR comes from a man aged 60 to 75 with acute or convalescent COVID-19. This chain uses TRBV7-2 with TRBJ1-4; TRBD1 is a possible D gene (5 bases). Sequences were obtained from peripheral blood. This CDR3 reads CASSQGARNEKLFF. The CDR3 nucleotides read TGTGCCAGCAGTCAAGGGGCGAGAAATGAAAAACTGTTTTTT.